A selection of T cell receptor beta chains follows, all from one sample in a study of blood T cell repertoires in COVID-19. Using immunoSEQ multiplex PCR, the repertoire was profiled, and TCRdb retains in-frame clones only, with some absent. The table includes under 150,000 clones, roughly four fifths detected once. The specimen was peripheral blood. The receptors here all came from a woman older than 75 with active or convalescent COVID-19. The CDR3 runs from the conserved cysteine through the conserved F or W.

CDR3 length: 10; J gene: TRBJ2-3; V gene: TRBV20-1; CDR3 protein: CSARTDTQYF
CDR3 length: 15; J gene: TRBJ2-7; V gene: TRBV19; CDR3 protein: CASSEIAGGAGEQYF
CDR3 length: 13; J gene: TRBJ2-1; V gene: TRBV5-4; CDR3 protein: CASSNRGPNEQFF
CDR3 length: 18; J gene: TRBJ2-2; V gene: TRBV5-1; CDR3 protein: CASSLYLPGQGNTGELFF
CDR3 length: 13; J gene: TRBJ1-2; V gene: TRBV25-1; CDR3 protein: CASSPDIGYGYTF
CDR3 length: 14; J gene: TRBJ1-1; V gene: TRBV2; CDR3 protein: CASRQGPVNTEAFF
CDR3 length: 15; J gene: TRBJ2-1; V gene: TRBV27; CDR3 protein: CASSFAQGPYNEQFF
CDR3 length: 13; J gene: TRBJ2-5; V gene: TRBV19; CDR3 protein: CASSIDNQETQYF
CDR3 length: 16; J gene: TRBJ2-5; V gene: TRBV11-3; CDR3 protein: CASRIRRDFSGETQYF
CDR3 length: 11; J gene: TRBJ1-2; V gene: TRBV28; CDR3 protein: CASQRSYGYTF
CDR3 length: 14; J gene: TRBJ1-4; V gene: TRBV5-1; CDR3 protein: CASSQHDINEKLFF